The rows below give T cell receptor beta chains drawn from one sample of a study of control samples from healthy donors and cancer patients. Libraries were prepared by immunoSEQ multiplex PCR; TCRdb keeps only in-frame clonotypes and omits some of them. The sample contains roughly 150,000 clones, around 88% of which appear only once. Sequencing was carried out using blood. Receptors originate from a man aged 18 to 30 in good health. CDR3s include the opening cysteine and the closing phenylalanine or tryptophan. The size entry is marked missing in some rows and otherwise reads once, few, many or a size class.

clone size	J gene	V gene	CDR3 length	CDR3 protein
-	TRBJ1-1	TRBV19	14	CASSIQGENTEAFF
-	TRBJ1-1	TRBV30	13	CAWSRGGNTEAFF
-	TRBJ1-2	TRBV10-3	13	CAISERIRYGYTF
-	TRBJ2-7	TRBV6-1	13	CASSELGGREQYF
-	TRBJ2-1	TRBV15	16	CATSRGTSGGADEQFF
-	TRBJ1-2	TRBV10-2	13	CASSEDRVYGYTF
-	TRBJ1-1	TRBV5-4	14	CASRLGRQNTEAFF
-	TRBJ2-2	TRBV5-1	14	CASSLRTGNGELFF
-	TRBJ2-7	TRBV9	15	CASSSTGLGDNEQYF
few	TRBJ1-1	TRBV19	17	CASSPNRGPVMNTEAFF
few	TRBJ1-6	TRBV27	15	CASSAQGSYNSPLHF
once	TRBJ1-5	TRBV19	14	CASKHRDSNQPQHF
-	TRBJ2-6	TRBV7-9	15	CASSLWGAGANVLTF
-	TRBJ2-3	TRBV7-8	12	CASSFGYDTQYF
-	TRBJ1-6	TRBV6-5	14	CASSGTDYNSPLHF
-	TRBJ2-5	TRBV6-5	13	CASGPGSQETQYF
-	TRBJ2-7	TRBV30	13	CAWSVAGPYEQYF
-	TRBJ1-2	TRBV25-1	15	CASSPGTAIALSYTF
few	TRBJ2-7	TRBV5-6	15	CASSSGQTSSYEQYF
-	TRBJ1-2	TRBV30	14	CAWTPGQGPYGYTF
-	TRBJ1-2	TRBV6-6	15	CASSYTRDREYGYTF
-	TRBJ2-7	TRBV6-6	15	CASSKDGGTSYEQYF
-	TRBJ1-2	TRBV2	13	CASRGDFKYGYTF
-	TRBJ1-5	TRBV6-2/TRBV6-3	14	CASSYSNSNQPQHF
-	TRBJ2-7	TRBV4-3	17	CASSQDYLKGVSYEQYF
-	TRBJ1-2	TRBV6-5	13	CASSPQRTGGYTF
-	TRBJ2-1	TRBV19	15	CASSDPAGARNEQFF
-	TRBJ2-3	TRBV5-1	14	CASSLALNTDTQYF
-	TRBJ2-1	TRBV7-3	13	CASSLGRNNEQFF
-	TRBJ1-2	TRBV10-2	16	CASSESSEGSNYGYTF
-	TRBJ2-6	TRBV7-8	19	CASSARFRTGSSGANVLTF
-	TRBJ2-7	TRBV2	13	CASSHRGTYEQYF
-	TRBJ1-1	TRBV4-2	16	CASSQVKRGSYTEAFF
-	TRBJ1-5	TRBV28	15	CASTHGGRSNQPQHF
-	TRBJ2-2	TRBV6-1	17	CASSDTSGGGITGELFF
-	TRBJ1-1	TRBV7-6	18	CASSHSGKPRVMNTEAFF
few	TRBJ1-6	TRBV27	14	CASSLLGYNSPLHF
-	TRBJ2-3	TRBV4-3	15	CASSHSSGGGDTQYF
-	TRBJ2-2	TRBV6-2/TRBV6-3	15	CASSSAGTDTGELFF
-	TRBJ2-5	TRBV4-2	22	CASSQDRLPGLAGASGRETQYF
few	TRBJ1-5	TRBV6-2/TRBV6-3	15	CASSSGQGRNQPQHF
-	TRBJ2-2	TRBV5-4	17	CASSSLFGVENTGELFF
-	TRBJ1-2	TRBV5-1	14	CASSPNPTDYGYTF
-	TRBJ2-1	TRBV5-1	11	CASSFGGEQFF
once	TRBJ2-2	TRBV28	15	CASSYSRGYTGELFF
-	TRBJ1-6	TRBV4-3	14	CASSQKRMGSPLHF
-	TRBJ1-1	TRBV5-5	13	CASSLVPNTEAFF
-	TRBJ1-1	TRBV3-1/TRBV3-2	14	CASSPPNRGTEAFF
once	TRBJ2-1	TRBV7-2	17	CASSQRRQLRPFDEQFF
-	TRBJ2-3	TRBV15	17	CATSRLTAYSSTDTQYF
-	TRBJ2-6	TRBV18	16	CASSPERHSGANVLTF
few	TRBJ1-3	TRBV30	15	CAWLRAFRSGNTIYF
-	TRBJ2-3	TRBV9	12	CASSVLQDTQYF
-	TRBJ2-1	TRBV20-1	11	CSAREYNEQFF
-	TRBJ2-2	TRBV7-3	16	CASSLTGLAGTGELFF
-	TRBJ1-2	TRBV2	13	CASSEGAGHGYTF
-	TRBJ2-1	TRBV24-1	16	CATSERQQPWGNEQFF